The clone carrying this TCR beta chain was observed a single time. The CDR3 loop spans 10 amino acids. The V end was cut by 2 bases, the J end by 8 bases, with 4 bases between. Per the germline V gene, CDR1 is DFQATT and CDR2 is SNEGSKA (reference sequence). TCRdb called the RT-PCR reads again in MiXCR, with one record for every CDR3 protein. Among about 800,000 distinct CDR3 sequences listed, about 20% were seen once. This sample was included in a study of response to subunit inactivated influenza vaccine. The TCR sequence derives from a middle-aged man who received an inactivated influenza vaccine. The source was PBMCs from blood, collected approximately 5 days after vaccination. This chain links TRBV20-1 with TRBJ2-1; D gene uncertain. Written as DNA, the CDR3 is TGCAGTGCTAGATTGGATGAGCAGTTCTTC. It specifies CSARLDEQFF.